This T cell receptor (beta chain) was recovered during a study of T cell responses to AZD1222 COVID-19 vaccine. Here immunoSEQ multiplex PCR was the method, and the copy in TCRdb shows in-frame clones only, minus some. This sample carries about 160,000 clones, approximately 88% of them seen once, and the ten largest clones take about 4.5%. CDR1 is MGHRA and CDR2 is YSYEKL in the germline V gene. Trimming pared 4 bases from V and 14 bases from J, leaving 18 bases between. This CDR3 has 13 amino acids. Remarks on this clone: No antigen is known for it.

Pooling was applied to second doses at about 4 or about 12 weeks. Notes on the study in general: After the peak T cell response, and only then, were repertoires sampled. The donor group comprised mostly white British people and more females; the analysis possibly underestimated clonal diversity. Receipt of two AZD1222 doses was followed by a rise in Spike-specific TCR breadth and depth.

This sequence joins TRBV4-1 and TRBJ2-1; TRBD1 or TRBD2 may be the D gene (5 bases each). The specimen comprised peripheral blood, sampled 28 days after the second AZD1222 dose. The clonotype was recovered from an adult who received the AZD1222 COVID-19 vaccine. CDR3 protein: CASSPGNRDEKFF. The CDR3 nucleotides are TGCGCCAGCAGCCCAGGGAACCGGGACGAGAAGTTCTTC.